This TCR beta chain was profiled in a study of CD8 T cells in ankylosing spondylitis. This clonotype was recorded many times. Its antigen is unidentified. Each CDR3 protein is one row after TCRdb ran MiXCR on the 5' RACE reads. The sample contains about 42,000 distinct CDR3 sequences, 3% to 4% of which appear only once. The study, taken as a whole, reports: About eight highly homologous variants made up a TCR beta motif that seemed to typify ankylosing spondylitis blood. Relatively scarce in peripheral blood, disease-linked clones were CD8+.

Sequencing input: blood, either unsorted or a sorted T cell fraction (not recorded which). This TCR derives from a female donor with ankylosing spondylitis or in good health (not recorded which).

The CDR3 bases are TGTGCCAGCAGCACGACTAGCGGGGGGGCAAATGAGCAGTTCTTC. Translating gives CASSTTSGGANEQFF. The rearrangement joins TRBV9 to TRBJ2-1; 14 bases fit TRBD2. Trimming took 4 bases from V and 7 from J; bases not matched to a gene: 4. The CDR3 covers 15 residues. Germline CDR1 and CDR2: SGDLS and YYNGEE.